This T cell receptor (beta chain) derives from a study of CD8+ T cells in alopecia areata. Treatment: oral pan-JAK inhibitor, 5-10 mg twice daily. The CDR3 extends over 15 amino acids. The V segment lost 7 bases and the J segment 3 bases; nucleotides outside the gene matches: 12. Sequencing templates came from extracted RNA that was reverse transcribed into cDNA. Assay: immunoSEQ multiplex PCR; the TCRdb copy retains only in-frame clones and omits some. This sample has over 95,000 clones, with approximately 60% found just once. The input for sequencing was CD8+ T cells sorted from blood, taken at week 4, from a patient treated with tofacitinib. The clonotype comes from a human donor with alopecia areata. This rearrangement joins TRBV6-7 to TRBJ2-7; 7 bases are shared with TRBD2. TRBV6-7 is reported as an ORF; its role is uncertain. CDR3 coding DNA: TGTGCCAGCACCAAAGCGGGGTTCACCCACTACGAGCAGTACTTC. It yields the protein CASTKAGFTHYEQYF.